Detailed here is one T cell receptor (beta chain). Its recognized antigen is unknown. Base qualities are not recorded, but no much larger clone differs from it by a single base. The germline V gene encodes CDR1 MNHNS and CDR2 SASEGT. The CDR3 contains 15 residues, cysteine and phenylalanine counted. The sequence is cut down to CDR3 DNA, 45 bases in frame from base 1. V lost 5 bases and J lost 3 bases; the stretch between them is 13 bases long. This record comes from a study of radiotherapy plus CTLA-4 blockade in lung cancer (dated by TCRdb to the late 2010s). With regard to the full study: Objective responses were observed in 15% to 20% of enrolled patients, and disease control was achieved in approximately 29%.

The library was prepared using the immunoSEQ multiplex PCR assay. Drawn from immuneACCESS, this table holds only the in-frame rearrangements with V and J called that TCRdb kept. Clones are partly lost; checked studies trace under half to an unresolved V gene and leave the rest unexplained. This sample has about 60,000 clones in its table, and 75% to 85% of those were observed once. The ten biggest clones cover 3.5% to 4% of the sample. Summary of the overall study and its limitations: The strongest predictors of response were reported to be early dynamic shifts in blood T cell clones along with a rise in serum interferon-beta following radiation. After treatment with radiotherapy and ipilimumab, TCR clones that originated in tumors expanded in peripheral blood.

The study evaluated CTLA-4 blockade (ipilimumab) given together with focal radiation therapy in patients who had chemo-refractory metastatic non-small-cell lung cancer. The rearranged chain carries TRBV6-1 and TRBJ2-2, and possibly TRBD2, on 7 matching bases. The sequencing here drew on peripheral blood, taken from a patient treated with radiotherapy plus ipilimumab. The receptor was derived from a human donor with non-small cell lung cancer who had a partial response to radiotherapy plus ipilimumab. In nucleotides, the sequence is TGTGCCAGCAGTAAACAGGGAGGGCACACCGGGGAGCTGTTTTTT. This gives the protein CASSKQGGHTGELFF.